A single sample is the source of the 22 T cell receptor beta chains below, sequenced in a study of identical twins. TCRdb re-analysed the 5' RACE reads in MiXCR, keeping a single row per CDR3 protein. The sample comprises about 490,000 distinct CDR3 sequences, approximately 14% of which are singletons, and nearly 0.45% rests with the top ten. The sample was also reused in another study, on yellow fever vaccine responses in identical twins.

The source material was CD4+ T cells sorted from blood. Source of these receptors: a woman aged 18 to 35 in good health.

This clonotype appeared a few times. This rearrangement joins TRBV4-1 to TRBJ2-2; D is perhaps TRBD1 (6 bases). The CDR3 extends over 16 amino acids. Germline V CDR1 and CDR2: MGHRA, YSYEKL. V shed 5 bases and J shed 0 bases, with 13 bases lying between them. This CDR3 reads CASSNETGPNTGELFF. The CDR3 DNA follows: TGCGCCAGCAGCAACGAGACAGGACCGAACACCGGGGAGCTGTTTTTT.

This clonotype was recorded a few times. The gene calls are TRBV29-1 and TRBJ2-2; D is unclear. Deletions cut 3 bases from V and 6 bases from J, with 11 bases between. Germline V gene lookup returns CDR1 SQVTM and CDR2 ANQGSEA. CDR3 length equals 13 residues. The CDR3 spells CSVESPGSGELFF. CDR3 nucleotide sequence: TGCAGCGTTGAGTCACCCGGGTCCGGGGAGCTGTTTTTT.

The chain carries TRBV12-3 or TRBV12-4 and TRBJ2-2, with 9 bases aligning to TRBD2. V trimming: 3 bases; J trimming: 5 bases; junction bases outside the gene matches: 4. The CDR3 contains 15 residues. The CDR3 spells CASSFAGGRTGELFF. CDR3 in DNA: TGTGCCAGCAGTTTCGCGGGAGGGCGGACCGGGGAGCTGTTTTTT.

This clonotype was counted between two and nine times. The rearrangement uses TRBV6-4 and TRBJ2-1; TRBD2 matches at 10 bases. The CDR3 is 17 amino acids. With V trimmed by 0 bases and J by 5 bases, 7 bases remained unmatched. Looked up from germline, CDR1 is MRHNA and CDR2 is SNTAGT. The CDR3 here is CASSDSKGSGGHNEQFF. CDR3 DNA sequence: TGTGCCAGCAGTGACTCTAAAGGTAGCGGGGGGCACAATGAGCAGTTCTTC.

This chain uses TRBV12-3 or TRBV12-4 with TRBJ1-5, with 7 nucleotides matching TRBD1. The CDR3 is made up of 15 amino acids. V dropped 4 bases and J dropped 2; count of bases not matched to a gene: 5. This CDR3 is CASSSRGSGNQPQHF. The CDR3 DNA follows: TGTGCCAGCAGTTCCAGGGGGTCGGGCAATCAGCCCCAGCATTTT.

CDR3 sequence reads: CASSFVTSAMDTQYF. In DNA form, the CDR3 reads TGTGCCAGCAGTTTTGTGACTAGCGCCATGGATACGCAGTATTTT. This chain connects TRBV12-3 or TRBV12-4 to TRBJ2-3; 8 bases line up with TRBD2. The CDR3 is 15 amino acids. V was clipped by 3 bases and J by 6 bases; unmatched bases: 8.

This clonotype was seen a few times. The chain joins TRBV15 to TRBJ2-2; TRBD1 matches 8 bases. The CDR3 is 15 amino acids. V shed 11 bases and J 2 bases; nucleotides not matched to a gene: 10. The germline gives CDR1 LNHNV, CDR2 YYDKDF (reference sequence). CDR3 amino acids: CAAKTGAENTGELFF. CDR3 coding DNA: TGTGCCGCCAAGACAGGGGCGGAAAACACCGGGGAGCTGTTTTTT.

This clonotype was seen only a few times. The CDR3 spells CAISPPGNRDTQYF. Written as DNA, the CDR3 is TGTGCCATCAGCCCACCCGGCAATCGGGATACGCAGTATTTT. V is TRBV10-3 and J is TRBJ2-3; no definite D call. Germline V gene sequence: CDR1 ENHRY, CDR2 SYGVKD. V shed 6 bases and J shed 6 bases, with 16 bases lying between them. The CDR3 length is 14 residues.

The genes are TRBV20-1 and TRBJ2-2; D call uncertain. The V gene's germline CDR1 is DFQATT and CDR2 SNEGSKA (reference sequence). The V end was cut by 6 bases, the J end by 8 bases, with 19 bases between. This CDR3 has 14 residues. The CDR3 DNA is TGCAGTGCGACGCCGGCGGCGAGATCTGGGGAGCTGTTTTTT. Translating it yields CSATPAARSGELFF.

The chain joins TRBV12-3 or TRBV12-4 to TRBJ2-1; D gene uncertain. The CDR3 has 12 residues. Trimming took 3 bases from V and 7 from J, leaving 7 bases between them. The CDR3 loop is CASSFDGNEQFF. The CDR3 nucleotides are TGTGCCAGCAGTTTTGATGGGAATGAGCAGTTCTTC.

This clonotype has only a few counts. This sequence joins TRBV5-1 and TRBJ1-1; 11 nucleotides align to TRBD1. J gave up 6 bases and V 2 bases, and 9 bases lay outside the gene matches. Germline CDR1 and CDR2: SGHRS and YFSETQ. This CDR3 spans 16 amino acids. The CDR3 spells CASSLRPGQGASEAFF. The CDR3 DNA reads as TGCGCCAGCAGCTTACGCCCCGGACAGGGGGCATCTGAAGCTTTCTTT. Together with reference TRBV5-1 and TRBJ1-1, the CDR3 gives the full variable domain: KAGVTQTPRYLIKTRGQQVTLSCSPISGHRSVSWYQQTPGQGLQFLFEYFSETQRNKGNFPGRFSGRQFSNSRSEMNVSTLELGDSALYLCASSLRPGQGASEAFFGQGTRLTVV.

This clonotype was detected only a few times. The rearrangement links TRBV3-1 to TRBJ2-5; 9 bases align to TRBD2. V gave up 3 bases and J gave up 1 base; unmatched junction bases: 3. The CDR3 runs 15 residues. The germline gives CDR1 LGHDT, CDR2 YNNKEL (reference sequence). As DNA, the CDR3 is TGTGCCAGCAGCCACCTAGCGGGGCTCCAAGAGACCCAGTACTTC. Translated: CASSHLAGLQETQYF.

This clonotype has more than one count but fewer than ten. The chain employs TRBV4-1 and TRBJ1-2; weak D call: TRBD1 (6 bases). Trimming shortened V by 0 bases and J by 7 bases, and 18 bases separated the two germline ends. This CDR3 is 16 amino acids long. The germline CDR1 and CDR2 sequences are MGHRA and YSYEKL. CDR3 in DNA: TGCGCCAGCAGCCAAGATCCAGAATTCAGGGGACGTGGCTACACCTTC. Protein sequence: CASSQDPEFRGRGYTF.

This clonotype has at least ten counts. The chain carries TRBV20-1 and TRBJ2-3; the D is unclear. The germline V gene has CDR1 DFQATT and CDR2 SNEGSKA (reference sequence). The CDR3 runs 13 residues. The V gene lost 5 bases and the J gene lost 0 bases, with 9 bases spanning the gap. This CDR3 is CSAADPSTDTQYF. In DNA, the CDR3 is TGCAGTGCTGCGGATCCCAGCACAGATACGCAGTATTTT.

As concerns this clonotype: A read error may explain this, as a much larger clone is one base away. The chain couples TRBV20-1 to TRBJ2-3, with TRBD1 matching over 7 bases. Germline lookup yields CDR1 DFQATT and CDR2 SNEGSKA (reference sequence). The CDR3 runs to 14 residues. The DNA for the CDR3 is TGCTGTGCTAGAAAGGGGGCGTACACAGATACGCAGTATTTT. It encodes CCARKGAYTDTQYF.

This chain links TRBV5-1 with TRBJ2-1, with 7 bases fitting TRBD2. J was trimmed by 5 bases and V by 1 base; bases with no gene match: 9. Germline V CDR1 and CDR2: SGHRS, YFSETQ. This CDR3 spans 16 amino acids. CDR3 protein: CASSLFPAGSNNEQFF. The CDR3 region has the DNA TGCGCCAGCAGCTTGTTTCCAGCGGGGTCCAACAATGAGCAGTTCTTC. Combining the CDR3 with reference TRBV5-1 and TRBJ2-1 gives the whole variable domain KAGVTQTPRYLIKTRGQQVTLSCSPISGHRSVSWYQQTPGQGLQFLFEYFSETQRNKGNFPGRFSGRQFSNSRSEMNVSTLELGDSALYLCASSLFPAGSNNEQFFGPGTRLTVL.

This clonotype was seen only a few times. The chain has TRBV28 and TRBJ2-5; TRBD2 is a possible D gene (5 bases). Trimming took off 4 bases at V and 2 bases at J, with 20 bases between the two ends. The CDR3 length is 17 residues. CDR1 and CDR2 (germline): MDHEN, SYDVKM. Here the CDR3 DNA reads TGTGCCAGCAGTTCCCGCCTAGAGGGTCGGGTACAAGAGACCCAGTACTTC. This translates into CASSSRLEGRVQETQYF. The full variable domain, in which reference TRBV28 and TRBJ2-5 provide the parts outside the CDR3, is DVKVTQSSRYLVKRTGEKVFLECVQDMDHENMFWYRQDPGLGLRLIYFSYDVKMKEKGDIPEGYSVSREKKERFSLILESASTNQTSMYLCASSSRLEGRVQETQYFGPGTRLLVL.

The V gene is TRBV24-1, the J gene TRBJ2-1; 7 positions agree with TRBD2. This CDR3 has 17 residues. V gave up 2 bases and J gave up 0 bases; unmatched junction bases: 6. Germline CDR1 reads KGHDR; CDR2 reads SFDVKD. The CDR3 loop reads CATSDSGLENSYNEQFF. For the CDR3, the DNA is TGTGCCACCAGTGATTCCGGACTAGAGAACTCCTACAATGAGCAGTTCTTC.

The J gene is TRBJ2-5, the V gene TRBV6-1; D remains unclear. Trimming left V 6 bases short and J 5 bases short, with 25 bases between. Germline V CDR1 and CDR2: MNHNS, SASEGT. The CDR3 loop spans 17 amino acids. The CDR3 nucleotides read TGTGCCAGCAGCTTCCGTCCATCGGACGGATCAAGGGAGACCCAGTACTTC. Protein: CASSFRPSDGSRETQYF.

This clonotype has only one observation. This chain connects TRBV12-3 or TRBV12-4 to TRBJ2-7; 11 nucleotides agree with TRBD2. Losses at the gene ends were 5 bases for V and 3 bases for J; bases not matched to a gene: 9. The CDR3 consists of 16 residues. CDR3 amino acids: CASSQRIAGGGYEQYF. DNA for the CDR3: TGTGCCAGCAGTCAGCGAATAGCGGGAGGGGGCTACGAGCAGTACTTC.

This chain joins TRBV5-8 and TRBJ1-1; TRBD1 might be the D (5 bases). V gave up 0 bases and J gave up 0 bases, with 15 bases separating them. Germline V gives CDR1 SGHTS, CDR2 YDEGEE. The CDR3 runs to 17 residues. The CDR3 nucleotides are TGTGCCAGCAGCTTGGGGGTCGGGGGTTCCATGAACACTGAAGCTTTCTTT. It encodes CASSLGVGGSMNTEAFF.

This clonotype has only a few counts. The chain joins TRBV6-1 to TRBJ2-1; 9 nucleotides align to TRBD1. The CDR3 extends over 15 amino acids. The germline CDR1 and CDR2 sequences are MNHNS and SASEGT. V dropped 5 bases and J dropped 6; count of bases not matched to a gene: 8. The CDR3 DNA sequence: TGTGCCAGCAGTCCGCGGACAGGGGCGGGCAATGAGCAGTTCTTC. This codes for CASSPRTGAGNEQFF.